These 2 T cell receptor beta chains originate from one sample sequenced in a study of blood T cell repertoires in COVID-19. Assay used: immunoSEQ multiplex PCR; TCRdb lists only in-frame clones, some missing. The table records 150,000 to 200,000 clones, about three quarters of them present only once. The specimen was peripheral blood. The receptors were sampled from a woman over 75 with COVID-19, enrolled during active disease.

The chain employs TRBV13 and TRBJ2-1, with TRBD2 matching over 15 bases. Germline lookup yields CDR1 PRHDT and CDR2 FYEKMQ (reference sequence). Unmatched junction bases numbered 7, after V lost 3 bases and J lost 1 base. The CDR3 has 19 residues. Written as DNA, the CDR3 is TGTGCCAGCAGCTTTAGGACTAGCGGGGGGGCCAGGTCCTACAATGAGCAGTTCTTC. Residues: CASSFRTSGGARSYNEQFF.

The chain joins TRBV6-2 or TRBV6-3 to TRBJ2-7; perhaps TRBD1 as D (5 bases). CDR1 is MNHEY, CDR2 SVGEGT, per germline. V was pared by 5 bases and J by 0 bases, with 11 bases between. The CDR3 consists of 14 residues. The CDR3 DNA sequence: TGTGCCAGCAGTGCGCAGGGAAACTCCTACGAGCAGTACTTC. This translates into CASSAQGNSYEQYF.